This T cell receptor (beta chain) was obtained from a study of blood T cells in healthy people across ages. Study outcomes and limitations: Diversity was higher, and naive CD4+ cells more numerous, in long-lived donors than in aged donors.

The germline gives CDR1 MNHEY, CDR2 SVGEGT. The CDR3 extends over 13 amino acids. V lost 8 bases and J 4 bases, leaving 15 bases between the germline ends. Alongside a J-beta primer mix, a sample-barcoded 5' primer served in a second PCR lasting about 7 to 11 cycles. A 12-random-nucleotide template-switch adaptor tagged each cDNA molecule. TCRdb re-analysed the 5' RACE reads in MiXCR, keeping a single row per CDR3 protein. Seen here are about 1.5 million distinct CDR3 sequences, roughly 43% observed once, and the top ten hold around 4%. Donors gave around 10 milliliters of peripheral blood apiece. Notes on this clonotype: Antigen: not known.

Material: blood. The origin of this receptor is a woman aged 18-29 years in good health. The chain employs TRBV6-2 or TRBV6-3 and TRBJ2-7; D assignment may be TRBD1 or TRBD2 (6 bases each). The CDR3 sequence is CASRETGSYEQYF. In nucleotides, the CDR3 is TGTGCCAGCCGGGAGACAGGTTCATACGAGCAGTACTTC.